This is a list of T cell receptor beta chains from one sample in a study of technical replicates of blood from a few donors. Sequencing was performed with immunoSEQ multiplex PCR; in TCRdb, only in-frame clones are kept and a portion is missing. There are around 79,000 clones in the sample; about 91% occur only once, and around 0.26% lies in the top ten. Sample: T cells isolated from PBMCs. The receptors derive from a human donor in good health. Each CDR3 is given with its conserved first and last residue.

J,V,CDR3
TRBJ1-1,TRBV5-1,CASSLAGGDRAQAFF
TRBJ1-2,TRBV12-5,CANPLQGGYGYTF
TRBJ1-5,TRBV5-8,CASSLEGVLPQHF
TRBJ1-5,TRBV27,CASSQTTTGNNQPQHF
TRBJ2-5,TRBV5-1,CASSLEEAETQYF
TRBJ1-2,TRBV27,CASSFGGSGYTF
TRBJ1-1,TRBV6-5,CASSPGYGANTEAFF
TRBJ1-1,TRBV5-1,CASSLGTSNTEAFF
TRBJ2-7,TRBV27,CASSLDRGTPYEQYF
TRBJ2-3,TRBV25-1,CASSPATGTGAADTQYF
TRBJ1-5,TRBV4-1,CASSRRVGGGQPQHF
TRBJ1-5,TRBV9,CASSVGGSNQPQHF
TRBJ2-2,TRBV7-9,CASSLVPVRTGELFF
TRBJ1-3,TRBV30,CAWAGVNTIYF
TRBJ1-5,TRBV10-3,CAISEDGQGNQPQHF
TRBJ2-7,TRBV6-1,CASSEALGAYEQYF
TRBJ2-2,TRBV6-5,CASSYDSLTGELFF
TRBJ2-1,TRBV7-9,CASSSRTSGYNEQFF
TRBJ2-7,TRBV6-5,CASRQLGNYEQYF
TRBJ2-1,TRBV14,CASSQGPRGSYNEQFF
TRBJ1-2,TRBV6-1,CASRHRGQEMGYTF
TRBJ1-5,TRBV27,CASSLYSGWQPQHF